The present TCR beta chain was sequenced within a study of cytomegalovirus exposure and HLA in healthy donors. Study-wide results and caveats: It was reported in a later analysis that an Asian-associated ancestry cluster showed fewer N-insertions than the approximately 670-donor mean.

PCR was performed using 60 Vbeta and 13 Jbeta primers. Generated by immunoSEQ multiplex PCR, the TCRdb table keeps only in-frame clones and is missing some. This sample carries around 140,000 clones, 75% to 80% of them seen once, and the ten largest clones take about 2.4%. The sample holds a few counts of this clone. Its antigen remains unidentified. The CDR3 length is 12 residues. CDR1 and CDR2 from the germline V gene are SNHLY and FYNNEI. The J segment lost 5 bases and the V segment lost 7 bases, leaving 4 bases of the junction unmatched. Sequenced material: PBMCs. This sequence originates from a woman between 18 and 30 years old in good health and CMV-seropositive. The V call is TRBV2, the J call TRBJ2-5; 7 nucleotides line up with TRBD1. The CDR3 DNA is TGTGCCAGCACTAGGGGGCGGGAGACCCAGTACTTC. This encodes CASTRGRETQYF.